The rows below give T cell receptor beta chains drawn from one sample of a study of control samples from healthy donors and cancer patients. Libraries were prepared by immunoSEQ multiplex PCR; TCRdb keeps only in-frame clonotypes and omits some of them. This sample carries tens of thousands of clones, 89% of them seen once, and the ten largest clones take 7.2%. The sequenced sample was blood. These receptors came from a middle-aged man in good health. Both conserved end residues are part of each CDR3. A D gene is named only where the DNA matches it firmly. Rows give clone size only sometimes, using once, few, many, or a class for an expanded clone.

>TRBJ2-7|.|TRBV12-3/TRBV12-4|.
TGTGCCAGCAGTTTAGACAGACCCTACGAGCAGTACTTC
CASSLDRPYEQYF
>TRBJ2-3|.|TRBV11-3|TRBD1
TGTGCCAGCAGCGCCGGGACAGACCCATTCACAGATACGCAGTATTTT
CASSAGTDPFTDTQYF
>TRBJ1-1|.|TRBV15|TRBD1
TGTGCCACCAGCTACAGGGGTAACACTGAAGCTTTCTTT
CATSYRGNTEAFF
>TRBJ1-3|once|TRBV7-6|.
TGTGCCAGCAGCTTTTCGGCCGCGCAGGACACCATATATTTT
CASSFSAAQDTIYF
>TRBJ1-2|once|TRBV24-1|.
TGTGCCACCAGGGGCCTGGGGGATGGCTACACCTTC
CATRGLGDGYTF
>TRBJ1-6|.|TRBV30|TRBD1
TGTGCCTGGAGTAGAGGACAGGGGATTAATGGATCACCCCTCCACTTT
CAWSRGQGINGSPLHF
>TRBJ1-3|.|TRBV2|.
TGTGCCAGCAGGGACAGTTTCTCTGGAAACACCATATATTTT
CASRDSFSGNTIYF
>TRBJ2-3|.|TRBV4-1|.
TGCGCCAGCAGCCAAGACCGGCGTAGCACAGATACGCAGTATTTT
CASSQDRRSTDTQYF
>TRBJ1-2|.|TRBV11-2|.
TGTGCCAGCAGCTTAGAAGGCGTAGGCCTTAACTATGGCTACACCTTC
CASSLEGVGLNYGYTF
>TRBJ1-5|.|TRBV27|.
TGTGCCAGCAGTTTGAGGGGGGGCTTCAATCAGCCCCAGCATTTT
CASSLRGGFNQPQHF
>TRBJ2-7|.|TRBV3-1/TRBV3-2|TRBD1
TGTGCCAGCAGCCGGCTGGACAGGGGGCGGAAATACGAGCAGTACTTC
CASSRLDRGRKYEQYF
>TRBJ1-1|.|TRBV5-1|.
TGCGCCAGCAGCTTGACCAAAGGCACGAACACTGAAGCTTTCTTT
CASSLTKGTNTEAFF
>TRBJ2-1|once|TRBV13|.
TGTGCCAGCAGCCCCTGGGGGACGACGGTTTTGGGGCAGTTCTTC
CASSPWGTTVLGQFF